This record covers a single T cell receptor (beta chain). Generated by immunoSEQ multiplex PCR, the TCRdb table keeps only in-frame clones and is missing some. The table records about 1,900,000 clones, about 94% of them present only once. This record belongs to a study of shared clonotypes between healthy human individuals. CD45RO-negative, CCR7-positively selected cells formed the naive CD8 fraction, excluding terminally differentiated effector memory CD45RA+ cells. J was trimmed by 1 base and V by 3 bases; bases with no gene match: 9. The CDR3 extends over 16 amino acids. CDR1 MGHRA and CDR2 YSYEKL come from the germline V gene.

This rearrangement joins TRBV4-1 to TRBJ2-7; TRBD2 aligns across 7 bases. This TCR came from a man younger than 30 in good health. Sequences were obtained from naive CD8+ T cells sorted from blood. In nucleotides, the CDR3 is TGCGCCAGCAGCCATGCCGGGGACGGGGGGTCCTACGAGCAGTACTTC. This encodes CASSHAGDGGSYEQYF.